These 10 T cell receptor beta chains were sequenced from one sample in a study of blood T cell repertoires in COVID-19. TCRdb's table, derived via immunoSEQ multiplex PCR, lists solely in-frame clones and lacks some. In the table there are 60,000 to 70,000 clones, more than 70% of which are singletons. Sequencing used PBMCs or T cells enriched from blood (not recorded which). These receptors were obtained from a woman in her thirties or forties who had recovered from COVID-19.

This chain connects TRBV24-1 to TRBJ2-1; TRBD1 agrees at 9 bases. J was trimmed by 8 bases and V by 4 bases; bases with no gene match: 8. Germline CDR1 KGHDR, CDR2 SFDVKD. The CDR3 is 15 residues long. CDR3 sequence reads: CATSDQGQGRDEQFF. CDR3 nucleotides: TGTGCCACCAGTGACCAGGGACAGGGACGCGATGAGCAGTTCTTC.

The chain has TRBV25-1 and TRBJ1-2, with TRBD1 identical over 7 bases. Germline loops: CDR1 MGHDK, CDR2 SYGVNS. The CDR3 consists of 15 residues. With 2 bases clipped from V and 4 bases from J, the junction kept 7 bases outside the gene matches. The CDR3 sequence is CASSEPTGTAYGYTF. CDR3 sequence (DNA): TGTGCCAGCAGTGAACCCACCGGGACAGCCTATGGCTACACCTTC.

This clone has only a few counts. The chain links TRBV4-1 to TRBJ2-4; 7 nucleotides match TRBD2. V gave up 0 bases and J gave up 0 bases; unmatched junction bases: 8. The CDR3 loop spans 18 amino acids. In germline, CDR1 is MGHRA, CDR2 YSYEKL. CDR3: CASSQDQSGALAKNIQYF. The CDR3, as DNA: TGCGCCAGCAGCCAAGATCAGAGCGGGGCGCTAGCCAAAAACATTCAGTACTTC.

The genes are TRBV7-8 and TRBJ1-4; 7 bases are shared with TRBD1. Losses at the gene ends were 5 bases for V and 5 bases for J; bases not matched to a gene: 14. This CDR3 spans 17 amino acids. Germline V gene sequence: CDR1 SGHVS, CDR2 FQNEAQ. CDR3 DNA sequence: TGTGCCAGCAGCACCGAATCGACAGGGAGAAGGAATGAAAAACTGTTTTTT. Protein product: CASSTESTGRRNEKLFF.

V is TRBV15 and J is TRBJ1-4; 7 bases agree with TRBD1. CDR3 length equals 11 residues. The germline V gene has CDR1 LNHNV and CDR2 YYDKDF (reference sequence). The J segment lost 14 bases and the V segment lost 5 bases, leaving 5 bases of the junction unmatched. DNA for the CDR3: TGTGCCACCAGCGTAGACAGGGTTCTGTTTTTT. Its translation: CATSVDRVLFF.

V usage is TRBV5-8 and J usage is TRBJ1-6; unclear D gene. Germline values: CDR1 SGHTS, CDR2 YDEGEE. This CDR3 region has 18 residues. Trimming took 1 base from V and 4 from J, leaving 18 bases between them. In DNA, the CDR3 is TGTGCCAGCAGCTTGTCCCCGAGGCTCGGAGGATATAATTCACCCCTCCACTTT. It encodes CASSLSPRLGGYNSPLHF.

About this clone itself: This sample also contains other DNA sequences that code for the same CDR3. V is TRBV5-1 and J is TRBJ1-1; 7 positions agree with TRBD1. This CDR3 comprises 14 residues. Per germline, CDR1 SGHRS and CDR2 YFSETQ. V lost 3 bases, J lost 4 bases, and 6 bases stayed unmatched. The CDR3: CASSSRQGRTEAFF. CDR3 DNA sequence: TGCGCCAGCAGCTCGAGACAGGGACGCACTGAAGCTTTCTTT.

The chain carries TRBV3-1 (or the pseudogene TRBV3-2) and TRBJ1-6, with 7 positions matching TRBD1. The CDR3 loop spans 15 amino acids. Germline CDR1 and CDR2: LGHDT and YNNKEL (reference sequence). J was trimmed by 7 bases and V by 1 base; bases with no gene match: 4. The CDR3 sequence is CASSQGPGGNSPLHF. CDR3 coding DNA: TGTGCCAGCAGCCAAGGGCCAGGGGGAAATTCACCCCTCCACTTT.

The gene calls are TRBV5-1 and TRBJ2-3, with unresolved D. The CDR3 totals 14 residues. Trimming cost V 6 bases and J 2 bases, with 13 bases left between them. Germline loops: CDR1 SGHRS, CDR2 YFSETQ. Here the CDR3 DNA reads TGCGCCAGCATGAACGCGGTCGCCACAGATACGCAGTATTTT. Translated, it gives CASMNAVATDTQYF. Complete variable domain (other parts from reference TRBV5-1 and TRBJ2-3): KAGVTQTPRYLIKTRGQQVTLSCSPISGHRSVSWYQQTPGQGLQFLFEYFSETQRNKGNFPGRFSGRQFSNSRSEMNVSTLELGDSALYLCASMNAVATDTQYFGPGTRLTVL.

This rearrangement joins TRBV10-3 to TRBJ2-3; TRBD2 aligns across 7 bases. Trimming took 0 bases from V and 3 from J; bases not matched to a gene: 6. Germline CDR1 ENHRY, CDR2 SYGVKD. This CDR3 spans 16 amino acids. The CDR3 spells CAISESTAGLTDTQYF. CDR3 sequence (DNA): TGTGCCATCAGTGAGTCGACAGCGGGGCTTACAGATACGCAGTATTTT.